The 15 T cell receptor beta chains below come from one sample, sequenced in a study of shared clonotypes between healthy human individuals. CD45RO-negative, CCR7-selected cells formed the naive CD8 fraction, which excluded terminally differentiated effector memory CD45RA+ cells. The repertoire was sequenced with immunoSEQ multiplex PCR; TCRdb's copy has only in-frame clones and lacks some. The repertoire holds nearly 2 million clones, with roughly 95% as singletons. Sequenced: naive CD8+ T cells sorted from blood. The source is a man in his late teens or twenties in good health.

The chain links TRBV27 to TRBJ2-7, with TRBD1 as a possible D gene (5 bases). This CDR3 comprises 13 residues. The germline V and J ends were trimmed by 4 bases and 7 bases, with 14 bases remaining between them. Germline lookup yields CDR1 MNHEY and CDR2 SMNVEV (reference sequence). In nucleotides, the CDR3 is TGTGCCAGCAGTTCGCCCCCAGGGCAGGAGCAGTACTTC. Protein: CASSSPPGQEQYF.

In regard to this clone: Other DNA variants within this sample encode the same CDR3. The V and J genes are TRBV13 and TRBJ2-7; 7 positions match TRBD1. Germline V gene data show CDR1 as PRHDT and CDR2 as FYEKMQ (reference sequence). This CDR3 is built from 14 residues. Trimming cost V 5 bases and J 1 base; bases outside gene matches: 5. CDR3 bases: TGTGCCAGCAGCGCCCGGGACAGTTCCTACGAGCAGTACTTC. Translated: CASSARDSSYEQYF.

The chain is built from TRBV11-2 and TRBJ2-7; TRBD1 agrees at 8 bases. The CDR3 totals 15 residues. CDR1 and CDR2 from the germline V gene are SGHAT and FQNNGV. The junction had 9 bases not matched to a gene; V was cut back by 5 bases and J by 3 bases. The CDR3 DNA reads TGTGCCAGCAGCAAAGCCGGGACAGGCAACTACGAGCAGTACTTC. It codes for CASSKAGTGNYEQYF.

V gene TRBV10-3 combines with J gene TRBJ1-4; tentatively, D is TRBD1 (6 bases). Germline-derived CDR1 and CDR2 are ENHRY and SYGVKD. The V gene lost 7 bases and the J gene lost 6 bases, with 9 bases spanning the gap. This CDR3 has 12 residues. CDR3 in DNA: TGTGCCATCATCAGGGGAGATGAAAAACTGTTTTTT. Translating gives CAIIRGDEKLFF.

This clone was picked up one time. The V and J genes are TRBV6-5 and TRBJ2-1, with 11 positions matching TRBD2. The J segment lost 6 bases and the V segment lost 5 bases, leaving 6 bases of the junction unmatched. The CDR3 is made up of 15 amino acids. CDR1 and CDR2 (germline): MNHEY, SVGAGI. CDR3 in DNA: TGTGCCAGCAGTCTTCTAGCGGGAGGAGGCAATGAGCAGTTCTTC. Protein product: CASSLLAGGGNEQFF.

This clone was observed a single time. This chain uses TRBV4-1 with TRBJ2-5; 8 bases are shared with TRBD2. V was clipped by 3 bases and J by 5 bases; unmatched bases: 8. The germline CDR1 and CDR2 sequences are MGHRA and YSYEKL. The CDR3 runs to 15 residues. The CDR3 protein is CASSQQAGVRETQYF. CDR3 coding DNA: TGCGCCAGCAGCCAGCAAGCGGGAGTCAGGGAGACCCAGTACTTC.

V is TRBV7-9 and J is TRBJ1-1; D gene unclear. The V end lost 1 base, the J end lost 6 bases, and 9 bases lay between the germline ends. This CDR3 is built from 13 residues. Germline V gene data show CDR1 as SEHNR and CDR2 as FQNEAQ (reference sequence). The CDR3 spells CASSLDRTPEAFF. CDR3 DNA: TGTGCCAGCAGCTTAGACAGAACCCCTGAAGCTTTCTTT.

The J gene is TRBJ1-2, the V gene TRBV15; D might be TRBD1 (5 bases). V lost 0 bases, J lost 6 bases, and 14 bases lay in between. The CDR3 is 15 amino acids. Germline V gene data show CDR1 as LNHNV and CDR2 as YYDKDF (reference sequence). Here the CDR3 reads CATSRDLGQGNGYTF. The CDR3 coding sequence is TGTGCCACCAGCAGAGATCTGGGCCAGGGCAATGGCTACACCTTC. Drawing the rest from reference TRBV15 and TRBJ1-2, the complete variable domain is DAMVIQNPRYQVTQFGKPVTLSCSQTLNHNVMYWYQQKSSQAPKLLFHYYDKDFNNEADTPDNFQSRRPNTSFCFLDIRSPGLGDTAMYLCATSRDLGQGNGYTFGSGTRLTVV.

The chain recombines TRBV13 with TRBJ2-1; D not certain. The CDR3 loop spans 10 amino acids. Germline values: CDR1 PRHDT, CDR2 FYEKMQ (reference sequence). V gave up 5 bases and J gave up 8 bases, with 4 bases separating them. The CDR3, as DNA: TGTGCCAGCAGCCCGGATGAGCAGTTCTTC. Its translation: CASSPDEQFF.

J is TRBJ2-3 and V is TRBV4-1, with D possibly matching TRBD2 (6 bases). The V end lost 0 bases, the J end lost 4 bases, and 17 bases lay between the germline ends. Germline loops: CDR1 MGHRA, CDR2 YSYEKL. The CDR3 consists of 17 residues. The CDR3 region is CASSQETIPGGADTQYF. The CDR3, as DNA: TGCGCCAGCAGCCAAGAAACAATTCCCGGAGGGGCAGATACGCAGTATTTT.

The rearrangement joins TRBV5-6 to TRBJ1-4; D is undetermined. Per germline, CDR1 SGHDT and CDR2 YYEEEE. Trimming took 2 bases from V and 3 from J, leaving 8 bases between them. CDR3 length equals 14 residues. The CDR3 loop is CASSFGGPNEKLFF. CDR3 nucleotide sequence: TGTGCCAGCAGCTTTGGCGGGCCTAATGAAAAACTGTTTTTT.

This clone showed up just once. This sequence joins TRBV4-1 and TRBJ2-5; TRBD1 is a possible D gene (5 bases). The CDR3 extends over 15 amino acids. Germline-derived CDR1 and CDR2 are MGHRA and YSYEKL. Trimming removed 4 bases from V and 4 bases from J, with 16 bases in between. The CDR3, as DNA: TGCGCCAGCAGCCTCCGAATGGGGCCGGGAGAGACCCAGTACTTC. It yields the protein CASSLRMGPGETQYF.

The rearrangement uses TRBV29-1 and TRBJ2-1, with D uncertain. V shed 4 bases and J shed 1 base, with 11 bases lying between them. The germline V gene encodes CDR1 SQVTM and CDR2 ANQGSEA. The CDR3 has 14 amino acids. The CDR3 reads CSVVAIGSYNEQFF. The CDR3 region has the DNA TGCAGCGTTGTTGCGATTGGGTCCTACAATGAGCAGTTCTTC.

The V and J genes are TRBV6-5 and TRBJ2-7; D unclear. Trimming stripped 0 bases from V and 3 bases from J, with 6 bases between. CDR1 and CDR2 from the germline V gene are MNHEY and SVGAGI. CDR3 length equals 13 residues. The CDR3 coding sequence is TGTGCCAGCAGTTACTCGAAGGACTACGAGCAGTACTTC. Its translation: CASSYSKDYEQYF.

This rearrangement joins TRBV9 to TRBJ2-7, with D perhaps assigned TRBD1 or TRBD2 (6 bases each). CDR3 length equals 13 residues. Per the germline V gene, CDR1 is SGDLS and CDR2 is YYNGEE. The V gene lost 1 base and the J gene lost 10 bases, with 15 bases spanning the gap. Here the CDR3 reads CASSVLMGGHQYF. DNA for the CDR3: TGTGCCAGCAGCGTACTCATGGGGGGACATCAGTACTTC.